This entry describes one T cell receptor beta chain. Its antigen is as yet unknown. Between the trimmed V and J ends, which lost 8 bases and 0 bases, there was a span of 4 bases. The CDR3 runs 11 residues. Germline CDR1 and CDR2: SNHLY and FYNNEI. The entry originates in a study of cytomegalovirus exposure and HLA in healthy donors. Study-level background: In a later analysis, it was reported that the roughly 120 validation repertoires had been produced on the same platform as the 700 or so repertoires belonging to the first cohort.

The data were produced by immunoSEQ multiplex PCR, yet TCRdb's version contains in-frame clones alone and is incomplete. The top ten hold around 2.6% of the sample, which has about 240,000 clones, 80% to 90% seen once. General study points: There were three CMV-associated chains whose specificity for CMV antigens was confirmed in vitro.

Sequenced sample: PBMCs. The TCR sequence derives from a man between 18 and 29 years old in good health and CMV-seronegative. The chain uses TRBV2 and TRBJ2-5; D unclear. The CDR3 spells CASQYQETQYF. CDR3 DNA: TGTGCCAGCCAATACCAAGAGACCCAGTACTTC.